Listed here are 10 T cell receptor beta chains from one sample, sequenced in a study of blood T cells in healthy people across ages. Next came a second PCR, run for roughly 6 to 11 cycles, which used a sample-barcoded 5' primer along with a J-beta primer mix. Each CDR3 protein is one row after TCRdb ran MiXCR on the 5' RACE reads. This sample has 650,000 to 700,000 distinct CDR3 sequences; less than 40% occur once, and the top ten carry just over 15%. The specimen sequenced was blood. These receptor sequences come from an elderly woman in good health.

The CDR3 DNA follows: TGTGCCAGCAGCTTAAGAGGGGGGATCGGGGAGCTGTTTTTT. As protein: CASSLRGGIGELFF. The chain combines TRBV7-2 with TRBJ2-2; D tentatively reads TRBD1 or TRBD2 (6 bases each). V lost 2 bases, J lost 7 bases, and 11 bases lay in between. The CDR3 spans 14 residues. The germline CDR1 and CDR2 sequences are SGHTA and FQGNSA.

This clonotype has at least ten counts. The rearrangement uses TRBV21-1 and TRBJ2-7; the table's D gene call, TRBD1, was not cross checked with the DNA. TRBV21-1 is termed a pseudogene. The CDR3 runs to 15 residues. The CDR3, as DNA: TGTGCCAGCAGCAAAAAGGGGACAGAGTCCTACGAGCAGTACTTC. It translates to CASSKKGTESYEQYF.

On this clonotype: This may come from a read error, since a much larger clone is one base off. V is TRBV5-1 and J is TRBJ2-1, with 9 positions matching TRBD2. CDR3 size: 15 residues. Germline-derived CDR1 and CDR2 are SGHRS and YFSETQ. V gave up 2 bases and J gave up 7 bases; unmatched junction bases: 7. The CDR3 protein is CASSFLAGASNEQFF. For the CDR3, the DNA is TGCGCCAGCAGCTTCTTAGCGGGGGCGTCGAATGAGCAGTTCTTC.

As concerns this clonotype: The junction departs from the called germline gene at one end, perhaps through a read error. The chain uses TRBV5-1 and TRBJ2-5; 7 positions agree with TRBD2. The CDR3 covers 15 residues. Per the germline V gene, CDR1 is SGHRS and CDR2 is YFSETQ. This CDR3 is CTSSLDSGGSSYAYF. CDR3 in DNA: TGCACCAGCAGCTTGGACTCCGGGGGGTCCTCCTACGCGTACTTC.

This chain joins TRBV20-1 and TRBJ2-7, with a weak D call TRBD2 (6 bases). This CDR3 spans 15 amino acids. Trimming took 6 bases from V and 3 from J, leaving 21 bases between them. The germline V gene encodes CDR1 DFQATT and CDR2 SNEGSKA (reference sequence). The CDR3 loop reads CSAPGLAVGIYEQYF. The CDR3 nucleotides are TGCAGTGCCCCGGGACTCGCGGTAGGAATCTACGAGCAGTACTTC.

This clonotype was observed a handful of times. The chain carries TRBV20-1 and TRBJ2-5, with TRBD1 matching over 7 bases. The J call could be wrong; TRBJ2-7 is a better fit for the DNA end. Germline V gene sequence: CDR1 DFQATT, CDR2 SNEGSKA (reference sequence). CDR3 length equals 15 residues. The CDR3 DNA reads TGCAGTGCTAGCGGAAGACAGGGCCCGCGGTACGAGCAGTACTTC. Its translation is CSASGRQGPRYEQYF.

J is TRBJ1-5 and V is TRBV30, with D maybe TRBD1 (5 bases). The V end lost 3 bases, the J end lost 0 bases, and 12 bases lay between the germline ends. The CDR3 loop spans 15 amino acids. Germline-derived CDR1 and CDR2 are GTSNPN and SVGIG (reference sequence). The CDR3 region has the DNA TGTGCCTGGAGCGCCGACAGCCTTAGCAATCAGCCCCAGCATTTT. It yields the protein CAWSADSLSNQPQHF.

For this clonotype: A read error may be the cause here, since a much bigger clone is one base away. This rearrangement joins TRBV5-1 to TRBJ2-1, with a weak D call TRBD2 (5 bases). The germline V and J ends were trimmed by 2 bases and 3 bases, with 12 bases remaining between them. CDR1 and CDR2 from the germline V gene are SGHRS and YFSETQ. CDR3 size: 15 residues. DNA of the CDR3: TGCGCCAGCAGCTTTAGCGACCTCCTCTACAATGAGCAGTTCTTC. It encodes CASSFSDLLYNEQFF.

In this sample, this clonotype turned up many times. The chain is built from TRBV2 and TRBJ2-1; perhaps TRBD1 as D (6 bases). V was cut by 7 bases and J by 0 bases, with 31 bases left in between. This CDR3 is 21 amino acids long. Germline-derived CDR1 and CDR2 are SNHLY and FYNNEI. The CDR3 reads CASTGYGGSRRSHNSYNEQFF. CDR3 sequence (DNA): TGTGCCAGCACCGGATATGGGGGCTCCAGGCGTTCCCATAACTCCTACAATGAGCAGTTCTTC.

The rearrangement links TRBV7-2 to TRBJ1-1; maybe TRBD1 (5 bases). This CDR3 contains 17 residues. The ends were cut back, 6 bases at V and 0 bases at J, with 20 bases in the middle. CDR1 SGHTA and CDR2 FQGNSA come from the germline V gene. CDR3 DNA sequence: TGTGCCAGCAGTTTCCCTGGGGGTGTTCCCTTGAACACTGAAGCTTTCTTT. Protein: CASSFPGGVPLNTEAFF.